The 5 T cell receptor beta chains reported below all come from one sample, sequenced in a study of blood T cell repertoires in COVID-19 (dated by TCRdb to 2020 to 2022). The library came from the immunoSEQ multiplex PCR assay. What TCRdb holds here is the immuneACCESS table cut down to in-frame rearrangements. Part of the clones is not present; checked against another copy, under half of the missing clones reflect an unresolved V gene, and the others are unexplained. This sample gives 140,000 or so clones in total; around four fifths of them show up just once. Roughly 6.4% of the sample lies in the top ten. Sequencing used PBMCs or T cells enriched from blood (not recorded which). These receptors originate from a woman aged 40 to 49 who had recovered from COVID-19.

CDR3 coding DNA: TGTGCCAGCAGCTTAGGGACTAGCGGGGACTTTTCCTACGAGCAGTACTTC. It encodes CASSLGTSGDFSYEQYF. The V and J genes are TRBV11-2 and TRBJ2-7; 12 bases agree with TRBD2. This CDR3 has 17 amino acids. V dropped 1 base and J dropped 1; count of bases not matched to a gene: 5. CDR1 and CDR2 from the germline V gene are SGHAT and FQNNGV.

The rearrangement uses TRBV7-9 and TRBJ1-1; D is unresolved. CDR3 length equals 13 residues. The germline V gene encodes CDR1 SEHNR and CDR2 FQNEAQ (reference sequence). Trimming took off 2 bases at V and 0 bases at J, with 4 bases between the two ends. The CDR3 sequence is CASSLQMNTEAFF. The CDR3 bases are TGTGCCAGCAGCTTACAAATGAACACTGAAGCTTTCTTT.

The V call is TRBV7-2, the J call TRBJ2-5; the match to TRBD2 covers 10 bases. Germline CDR1 and CDR2: SGHTA and FQGNSA. This CDR3 has 16 residues. The V gene end was trimmed by 1 base and the J gene end by 3 bases; junction bases not matched to a gene: 5. The CDR3, as DNA: TGTGCCAGCAGCTTAGTTCTGGGACTAGCGAAAGAGACCCAGTACTTC. Its protein is CASSLVLGLAKETQYF.

V gene TRBV5-1 combines with J gene TRBJ2-3; TRBD2 might be the D (6 bases). V was clipped by 4 bases and J by 2 bases, with 17 bases between them. This CDR3 contains 16 residues. Germline V gene lookup returns CDR1 SGHRS and CDR2 YFSETQ. The CDR3 DNA sequence: TGCGCCAGCAGCACCCACTCCGCGGGATACACAGATACGCAGTATTTT. It encodes CASSTHSAGYTDTQYF.

This rearrangement joins TRBV4-1 to TRBJ1-3, with D unresolved. V was pared by 1 base and J by 0 bases, with 10 bases between. Germline CDR1 reads MGHRA; CDR2 reads YSYEKL. This CDR3 region has 16 residues. CDR3 bases: TGCGCCAGCAGCCAAGCCGCCCCGAGCTCTGGAAACACCATATATTTT. It is translated as CASSQAAPSSGNTIYF.